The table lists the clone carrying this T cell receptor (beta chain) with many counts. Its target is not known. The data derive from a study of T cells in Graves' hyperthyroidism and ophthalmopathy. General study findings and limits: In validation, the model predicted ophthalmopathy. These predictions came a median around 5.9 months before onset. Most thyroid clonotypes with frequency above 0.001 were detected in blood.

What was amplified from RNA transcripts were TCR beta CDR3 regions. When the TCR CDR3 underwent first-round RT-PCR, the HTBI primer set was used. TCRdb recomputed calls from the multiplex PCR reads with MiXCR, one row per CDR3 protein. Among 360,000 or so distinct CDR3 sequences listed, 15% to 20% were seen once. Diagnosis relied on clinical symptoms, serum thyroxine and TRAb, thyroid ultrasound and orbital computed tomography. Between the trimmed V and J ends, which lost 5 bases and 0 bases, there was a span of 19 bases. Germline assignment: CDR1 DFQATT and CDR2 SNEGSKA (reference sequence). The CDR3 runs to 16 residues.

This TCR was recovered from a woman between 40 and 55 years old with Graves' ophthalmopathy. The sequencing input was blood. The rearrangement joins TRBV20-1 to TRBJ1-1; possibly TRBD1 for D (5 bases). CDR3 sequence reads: CSAGGEGSQMNTEAFF. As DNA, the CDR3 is TGCAGTGCTGGGGGAGAGGGATCCCAGATGAACACTGAAGCTTTCTTT.